The 8 T cell receptor beta chains presented below share a single source sample, sequenced in a study of T-cell reconstitution after alpha-beta-depleted transplantation in children. Unique molecular identifiers were used in preparing the TCRbeta library. From the PCR reads, TCRdb called clonotypes with MiXCR, one entry per CDR3 protein. The sample carries about 640,000 distinct CDR3 sequences, about 15% recorded once. The material sequenced was PBMCs from the stem cell graft donor, taken from the stem cell graft. These receptors were obtained from a human donor who donated a stem cell graft to a child with acute myeloid leukemia.

In this sample, this clonotype turned up many times. This rearrangement joins TRBV29-1 to TRBJ1-1; the D is unclear. The ends were cut back, 6 bases at V and 4 bases at J, with 15 bases in the middle. Germline V gene sequence: CDR1 SQVTM, CDR2 ANQGSEA. CDR3 length: 13 amino acids. The CDR3 spells CSVIRSSGTEAFF. The CDR3 DNA follows: TGCAGCGTGATTCGATCCTCGGGCACTGAAGCTTTCTTT.

The chain employs TRBV5-1 and TRBJ1-2; TRBD1 agrees at 9 bases. The germline gives CDR1 SGHRS, CDR2 YFSETQ. The trim removed 4 bases at V and 6 bases at J, leaving 7 bases unmatched. This CDR3 comprises 14 residues. The CDR3 is CASSPDRGLNGYTF. The CDR3, as DNA: TGCGCCAGCAGCCCTGACAGGGGGTTGAATGGCTACACCTTC.

This clonotype has a count of ten or more. V and J are TRBV12-3 or TRBV12-4 and TRBJ1-3; D is undetermined. This CDR3 spans 14 amino acids. V lost 4 bases to trimming and J lost 2 bases, with 9 bases between them. The CDR3 coding sequence is TGTGCCAGCAGTTACGGGAGCCCTGGAAACACCATATATTTT. It encodes CASSYGSPGNTIYF.

The DNA of the CDR3 is TGTGCCAGCAGTACGACTAGGGGGGAGGGGAACATTCAGTACTTC. Its protein product is CASSTTRGEGNIQYF. The rearrangement uses TRBV28 and TRBJ2-4, with a possible D match to TRBD2 (7 bases). Trimming took 5 bases from V and 7 from J, leaving 18 bases between them. This CDR3 comprises 15 residues. Germline V lookup: CDR1 MDHEN, CDR2 SYDVKM.

This clonotype was found many times. This sequence joins TRBV20-1 and TRBJ1-1; TRBD1 is a possible D gene (5 bases). Per germline, CDR1 DFQATT and CDR2 SNEGSKA (reference sequence). The CDR3 runs to 12 residues. The DNA of the CDR3 is TGCAGCGGGCGGTTCAGGGCCCCTGAAGCTTTCTTT. Its protein is CSGRFRAPEAFF.

In its sample, this clonotype was seen many times. The V and J genes are TRBV10-3 and TRBJ2-7, with a possible D match to TRBD1 (6 bases). Germline V gene sequence: CDR1 ENHRY, CDR2 SYGVKD. The CDR3 totals 12 residues. V lost 2 bases to trimming and J lost 5 bases, with 7 bases between them. The CDR3 DNA sequence: TGTGCCATCAGTGAGAGGGGGAACGAGCAGTACTTC. Encoded protein: CAISERGNEQYF.

In its sample, this clonotype was seen many times. V usage is TRBV20-1 and J usage is TRBJ1-6; TRBD1 aligns across 9 bases. This CDR3 comprises 19 residues. Germline loops: CDR1 DFQATT, CDR2 SNEGSKA (reference sequence). The ends lost 1 base at V and 5 bases at J; junction bases unmatched: 15. CDR3 sequence (DNA): TGCAGTGCTAGAGTTACCGGGACAGGGTTATTGTTGGATAATTCACCCCTCCACTTT. Its protein product is CSARVTGTGLLLDNSPLHF.

In its sample, this clonotype was seen a few times. The chain recombines TRBV12-3 or TRBV12-4 with TRBJ1-3; D possibly corresponds to TRBD1 (5 bases). The CDR3 has 16 residues. V was trimmed by 7 bases and J by 0 bases, leaving 16 bases between them. This CDR3 is CASTIRLGGSGNTIYF. CDR3 DNA: TGTGCCAGCACCATCAGGTTGGGGGGCTCTGGAAACACCATATATTTT.